This T cell receptor beta chain comes out of a study of T cells after yellow fever vaccination. This clonotype was counted between two and nine times. TCR cDNA, made by 5'RACE template switching, carried an added universal primer site and UMIs. MiXCR was run by TCRdb on the 5' RACE reads, yielding one entry per CDR3 protein. The repertoire holds around 550,000 distinct CDR3 sequences, with 19% as singletons. This CDR3 spans 17 amino acids. Trimming pared 4 bases from V and 6 bases from J, leaving 23 bases between. Germline loops: CDR1 SGHNT, CDR2 YYREEE (reference sequence). This specimen consisted of PBMCs, obtained 15 days after the yellow fever booster vaccination. V and J are TRBV5-4 and TRBJ2-1, with unresolved D. The TCR sequence derives from a man aged 25-45 years who received the YFV17D yellow fever vaccine. This chain's CDR3 is CASSPNRAFLKANEQFF. CDR3 coding DNA: TGTGCCAGCAGCCCAAACCGGGCTTTCCTCAAGGCCAATGAGCAGTTCTTC.